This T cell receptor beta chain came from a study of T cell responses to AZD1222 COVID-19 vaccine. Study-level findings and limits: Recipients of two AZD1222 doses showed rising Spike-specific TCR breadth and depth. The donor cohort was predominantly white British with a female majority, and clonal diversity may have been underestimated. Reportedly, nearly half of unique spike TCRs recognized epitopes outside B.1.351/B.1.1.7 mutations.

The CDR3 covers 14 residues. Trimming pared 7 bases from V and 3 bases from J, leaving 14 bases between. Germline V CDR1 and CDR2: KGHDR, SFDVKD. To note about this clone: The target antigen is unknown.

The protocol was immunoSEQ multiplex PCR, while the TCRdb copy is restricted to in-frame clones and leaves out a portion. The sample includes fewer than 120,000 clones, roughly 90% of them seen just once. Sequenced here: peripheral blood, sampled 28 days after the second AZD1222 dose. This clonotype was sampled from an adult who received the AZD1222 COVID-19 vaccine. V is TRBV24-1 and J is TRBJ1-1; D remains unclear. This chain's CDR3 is CATRRGDWDTEAFF. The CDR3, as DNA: TGTGCCACCAGAAGAGGTGACTGGGACACTGAAGCTTTCTTT.